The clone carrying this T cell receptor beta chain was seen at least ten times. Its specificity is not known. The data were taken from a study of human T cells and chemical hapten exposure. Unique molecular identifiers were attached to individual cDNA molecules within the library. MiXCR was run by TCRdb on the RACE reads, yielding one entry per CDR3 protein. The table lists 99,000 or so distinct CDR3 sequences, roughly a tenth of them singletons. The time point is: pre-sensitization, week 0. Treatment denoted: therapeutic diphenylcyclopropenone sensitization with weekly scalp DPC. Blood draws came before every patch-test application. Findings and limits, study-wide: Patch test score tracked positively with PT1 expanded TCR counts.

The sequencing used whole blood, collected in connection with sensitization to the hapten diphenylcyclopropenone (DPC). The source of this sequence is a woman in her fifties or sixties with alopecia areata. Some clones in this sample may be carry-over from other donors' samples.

The CDR3 sequence is CASSLALGRVSNQPQHF. The CDR3 nucleotides are TGTGCCAGCAGCTTAGCACTGGGGAGAGTTAGCAATCAGCCCCAGCATTTT. This rearrangement joins TRBV7-8 to TRBJ1-5; D gene uncertain. Germline lookup yields CDR1 SGHVS and CDR2 FQNEAQ. Between the trimmed V and J ends, which lost 0 bases and 0 bases, there was a span of 12 bases. The length of the CDR3 is 17 residues.